The 20 T cell receptor beta chains presented below share a single source sample, sequenced in a study of T cell repertoires in cytomegalovirus infection. These TCRs' antigens remain unknown. MiXCR, applied by TCRdb to the reads, yields one record per CDR3 protein. The sample lists some 270,000 distinct CDR3 sequences; 20% to 25% were seen once. Sequenced material: cultured PBMCs, taken from culture after CMV antigen stimulation. The receptor set was obtained from a human donor in good health (CMV status not recorded). Some clones in this sample may be carry-over from other donors' samples.

This clonotype has at least ten counts. This chain links TRBV7-2 with TRBJ2-3; the D gene is possibly TRBD2 (5 bases). Germline V gene sequence: CDR1 SGHTA, CDR2 FQGNSA. This CDR3 contains 12 residues. The ends were cut back, 5 bases at V and 11 bases at J, with 14 bases in the middle. In nucleotides, the CDR3 is TGTGCCAGCAGCACCATGAGGGCTGGGCAGTATTTT. It specifies CASSTMRAGQYF.

This chain's CDR3 is CASSGRTGIRNEQFF. The DNA for the CDR3 is TGTGCCAGCAGCGGCAGGACAGGGATAAGAAATGAGCAGTTCTTC. This chain joins TRBV11-3 and TRBJ2-1; 8 nucleotides line up with TRBD1. J was trimmed by 7 bases and V by 5 bases; bases with no gene match: 10. The CDR3 loop spans 15 amino acids. CDR1 is SGHNT and CDR2 is YENEEA in the germline V gene.

The V and J genes are TRBV6-2 or TRBV6-3 and TRBJ2-7; 7 nucleotides line up with TRBD1. The germline V gene encodes CDR1 MNHEY and CDR2 SVGEGT. J gave up 2 bases and V 6 bases, and 4 bases lay outside the gene matches. CDR3 length: 13 amino acids. CDR3 region: CASRLGTAYEQYV. The CDR3 DNA follows: TGTGCCAGCAGGCTCGGGACAGCCTACGAGCAGTACGTC.

A few counts support this clonotype. This chain links TRBV7-6 with TRBJ1-1; TRBD1 might be the D (5 bases). The V gene lost 4 bases and the J gene lost 4 bases, with 10 bases spanning the gap. There are 13 residues in the CDR3. The germline V gene encodes CDR1 SGHVS and CDR2 FNYEAQ. CDR3 nucleotide sequence: TGTGCCAGCAGCTATAACCAGGGCACTGAAGCTTTCTTT. Translating it yields CASSYNQGTEAFF.

This clonotype showed up just once. The chain combines TRBV28 with TRBJ2-3; D possibly corresponds to TRBD1 (6 bases). The ends were cut back, 7 bases at V and 3 bases at J, with 11 bases in the middle. The CDR3 totals 13 residues. Germline V gene data show CDR1 as MDHEN and CDR2 as SYDVKM. The CDR3 loop reads CASKGGWTDTQYF. The CDR3 nucleotides read TGTGCCAGCAAAGGGGGATGGACAGATACGCAGTATTTT.

The chain carries TRBV27 and TRBJ2-1; 15 bases map to TRBD2. Germline V gene data show CDR1 as MNHEY and CDR2 as SMNVEV (reference sequence). This CDR3 comprises 16 residues. Unmatched junction bases numbered 9, after V lost 7 bases and J lost 8 bases. DNA of the CDR3: TGTGCCAGCAATGTCGGGACTAGCGGGAGGCGAGATGAGCAGTTCTTC. It translates to CASNVGTSGRRDEQFF.

V is TRBV7-3 and J is TRBJ2-7; D possibly matches TRBD1 or TRBD2 (5 bases each). Germline V gene sequence: CDR1 SGHTA, CDR2 FQGTGA. There are 14 residues in the CDR3. The germline V and J ends were trimmed by 2 bases and 2 bases, with 10 bases remaining between them. CDR3 residues: CASSLDVGPYEQYF. The CDR3 DNA follows: TGTGCCAGCAGCTTAGACGTGGGACCCTACGAGCAGTACTTC.

This clonotype was found a few times. This chain joins TRBV4-3 and TRBJ2-1; 9 bases fit TRBD2. Unmatched junction bases numbered 16, after V lost 0 bases and J lost 7 bases. The germline V gene encodes CDR1 LGHNA and CDR2 YSLEER. The CDR3 loop spans 19 amino acids. CDR3 residues: CASSQDETQSGRPFNEQFF. CDR3 nucleotide sequence: TGCGCCAGCAGCCAAGATGAGACCCAAAGCGGGAGGCCTTTTAATGAGCAGTTCTTC.

The CDR3 reads CASSPSGLAGTKETQYF. The CDR3 DNA reads as TGTGCCAGCAGCCCCTCGGGACTAGCGGGCACAAAAGAGACCCAGTACTTC. The gene calls are TRBV7-3 and TRBJ2-5; 12 bases match TRBD2. CDR3 size: 17 residues. Germline V lookup: CDR1 SGHTA, CDR2 FQGTGA. V was pared by 5 bases and J by 3 bases, with 10 bases of the junction left unmatched. Looking up the rest from reference TRBV7-3 and TRBJ2-5 gives the full variable domain: GAGVSQTPSNKVTEKGKYVELRCDPISGHTALYWYRQSLGQGPEFLIYFQGTGAADDSGLPNDRFFAVRPEGSVSTLKIQRTERGDSAVYLCASSPSGLAGTKETQYFGPGTRLLVL.

This clonotype was counted many times. The V call is TRBV7-2, the J call TRBJ2-1; D unclear. Germline V gene data show CDR1 as SGHTA and CDR2 as FQGNSA. The CDR3 has 11 amino acids. V was clipped by 5 bases and J by 5 bases, with 4 bases between them. The CDR3 sequence: CASSANNEQFF. The CDR3 DNA follows: TGTGCCAGCAGCGCCAACAATGAGCAGTTCTTC. Looking up the rest from reference TRBV7-2 and TRBJ2-1 gives the full variable domain: GAGVSQSPSNKVTEKGKDVELRCDPISGHTALYWYRQSLGQGLEFLIYFQGNSAPDKSGLPSDRFSAERTGGSVSTLTIQRTQQEDSAVYLCASSANNEQFFGPGTRLTVL.

V usage is TRBV20-1 and J usage is TRBJ2-1; D not certain. V was shortened by 1 base and J by 0 bases, with 10 bases between the two germline ends. The CDR3 runs 15 residues. Germline V gene lookup returns CDR1 DFQATT and CDR2 SNEGSKA (reference sequence). The CDR3: CSARVVRSSYNEQFF. The CDR3 DNA sequence: TGCAGTGCTAGAGTCGTCAGAAGCTCCTACAATGAGCAGTTCTTC.

This clonotype appeared a few times. The J gene is TRBJ1-2, the V gene TRBV24-1; TRBD1 matches 10 bases. The V gene's germline CDR1 is KGHDR and CDR2 SFDVKD. Trimming took 4 bases from V and 4 from J; bases not matched to a gene: 5. This CDR3 spans 15 amino acids. In DNA, the CDR3 is TGTGCCACCAGTGACACGACAGGGGGCGGCTATGGCTACACCTTC. Protein: CATSDTTGGGYGYTF.

V and J are TRBV4-1 and TRBJ1-2; 7 positions agree with TRBD1. The CDR3 length is 15 residues. V shed 1 base, J shed 2 bases, and the junction held 4 bases outside the gene matches. Germline V gene lookup returns CDR1 MGHRA and CDR2 YSYEKL. CDR3 coding DNA: TGCGCCAGCAGCCAAGGAGGGGGCAGCAACTATGGCTACACCTTC. Translation gives CASSQGGGSNYGYTF.

The CDR3 bases are TGTGCCTGGAGTGGACAGGGGGCACGGAGGAATGAAAAACTGTTTTTT. Protein product: CAWSGQGARRNEKLFF. The chain has TRBV30 and TRBJ1-4; 10 bases are shared with TRBD1. Looked up from germline, CDR1 is GTSNPN and CDR2 is SVGIG (reference sequence). After removal of 1 base from V and 5 bases from J, the junction contained 7 bases not matched to a gene. This CDR3 is 16 amino acids long.

This chain joins TRBV27 and TRBJ2-2; D is unresolved. Trimming took off 6 bases at V and 6 bases at J, with 14 bases between the two ends. This CDR3 is built from 14 residues. Germline lookup yields CDR1 MNHEY and CDR2 SMNVEV (reference sequence). This CDR3 is CASRRTLGAGELFF. CDR3 sequence (DNA): TGTGCCAGCAGACGAACCCTTGGGGCCGGGGAGCTGTTTTTT.

This clonotype has just a few counts. The V call is TRBV7-9, the J call TRBJ2-3; a possible D gene is TRBD2 (6 bases). With 1 base removed from V and 2 bases from J, the gap between germline ends came to 13 bases. The germline gives CDR1 SEHNR, CDR2 FQNEAQ (reference sequence). The CDR3 spans 16 residues. CDR3 bases: TGTGCCAGCAGCTTAGGGCTAGCGATAAACACAGATACGCAGTATTTT. Translation gives CASSLGLAINTDTQYF. Supplemented by reference TRBV7-9 and TRBJ2-3, the full variable domain reads DTGVSQNPRHKITKRGQNVTFRCDPISEHNRLYWYRQTLGQGPEFLTYFQNEAQLEKSRLLSDRFSAERPKGSFSTLEIQRTEQGDSAMYLCASSLGLAINTDTQYFGPGTRLTVL.

This rearrangement joins TRBV6-2 or TRBV6-3 to TRBJ2-5; tentatively, D is TRBD1 (6 bases). Per the germline V gene, CDR1 is MNHEY and CDR2 is SVGEGT. V was trimmed by 8 bases and J by 9 bases, leaving 22 bases between them. The CDR3 has 14 residues. CDR3 coding DNA: TGTGCCAGCTCATACCGGGTGCCCCCAGGGGCCCAGTACTTC. Its protein is CASSYRVPPGAQYF.

Ten or more counts support this clonotype. The chain uses TRBV7-2 and TRBJ2-1; D is perhaps TRBD1 (5 bases). This CDR3 region has 13 residues. Trimming took 0 bases from V and 6 from J, leaving 6 bases between them. Germline CDR1 is SGHTA and CDR2 is FQGNSA. The CDR3 DNA is TGTGCCAGCAGCTTAGCACAGGCCAATGAGCAGTTCTTC. It encodes CASSLAQANEQFF.

The chain joins TRBV4-3 to TRBJ2-1; TRBD2 aligns across 8 bases. Germline trimming cut 4 bases from V and 7 bases from J; bases unmatched to any gene: 12. CDR1 and CDR2 from the germline V gene are LGHNA and YSLEER. The CDR3 covers 16 residues. CDR3 DNA: TGCGCCAGCAGCCCCCGGGATATCGGGAGGGGGAATGAGCAGTTCTTC. This encodes CASSPRDIGRGNEQFF.

This clonotype was seen a handful of times. V usage is TRBV7-9 and J usage is TRBJ1-4; TRBD1 agrees at 8 bases. This CDR3 region has 14 residues. The J segment lost 4 bases and the V segment lost 4 bases, leaving 2 bases of the junction unmatched. Germline V CDR1 and CDR2: SEHNR, FQNEAQ (reference sequence). In DNA, the CDR3 is TGTGCCAGCAGCTCGGACAGGGTTAATGAAAAACTGTTTTTT. Protein sequence: CASSSDRVNEKLFF. Looking up the rest from reference TRBV7-9 and TRBJ1-4 gives the full variable domain: DTGVSQNPRHKITKRGQNVTFRCDPISEHNRLYWYRQTLGQGPEFLTYFQNEAQLEKSRLLSDRFSAERPKGSFSTLEIQRTEQGDSAMYLCASSSDRVNEKLFFGSGTQLSVL.